Listed here is a single TCR beta chain. Of the isolated RNA, all was reverse transcribed, and so the sequenced material was expressed TCRB transcripts. Method: immunoSEQ multiplex PCR; TCRdb's copy keeps in-frame clones and lacks some. The sample includes roughly 130,000 clones, 7% to 10% seen only once; the top ten take 0.6% to 0.8%. The CDR3 is 12 amino acids. Germline values: CDR1 MNHNY, CDR2 SVGAGI (reference sequence). Trimming cost V 6 bases and J 10 bases; bases outside gene matches: 5. This entry is derived from a study of beta chain features in type 1 diabetes. The specimen sequenced was central memory CD4+ T cells from blood. This clonotype originated in a man aged 18 to 29 in good health. This rearrangement joins TRBV6-6 to TRBJ2-1, with 8 positions matching TRBD1. CDR3 sequence (DNA): TGTGCCAGCAGAGGACAGGGCCAAGAGCAGTTCTTC. Protein: CASRGQGQEQFF.